The source of this T cell receptor beta chain is a study of cytomegalovirus exposure and HLA in healthy donors. Study results and caveats: Earlier analysis yielded a pattern in which most TCR beta V segments were productive about 90% or about 30% of the time. An analysis was carried out later, and it reportedly showed fewer N-insertions in an Asian-associated ancestry cluster than the approximately 610-donor mean. In a later analysis, several top co-occurrence clusters appeared linked to parvovirus B19, influenza, CMV and Epstein-Barr virus.

The study ran its PCR with 60 Vbeta and 13 Jbeta primers. Clones were sequenced by immunoSEQ multiplex PCR, and TCRdb holds only the in-frame ones, with some missing. The sample includes about 200,000 clones. Notes on this clone: Antigen unknown.

The sample comprised PBMCs. The TCR sequence derives from a man aged 25 to 40 in good health and CMV-seronegative.

CDR3 sequence (DNA): TGTGCCAGTATCCCCGTAGGAGGGGGCAGGGGCACTGAAGCTTTCTTT. This gives the protein CASIPVGGGRGTEAFF. V and J are TRBV19 and TRBJ1-1; 7 nucleotides agree with TRBD1. Germline V gene lookup returns CDR1 LNHDA and CDR2 SQIVND (reference sequence). CDR3 length equals 16 residues. V trimming: 7 bases; J trimming: 4 bases; junction bases outside the gene matches: 15. The full variable domain, completed using reference TRBV19 and TRBJ1-1, is DGGITQSPKYLFRKEGQNVTLSCEQNLNHDAMYWYRQDPGQGLRLIYYSQIVNDFQKGDIAEGYSVSREKKESFPLTVTSAQKNPTAFYLCASIPVGGGRGTEAFFGQGTRLTVV.